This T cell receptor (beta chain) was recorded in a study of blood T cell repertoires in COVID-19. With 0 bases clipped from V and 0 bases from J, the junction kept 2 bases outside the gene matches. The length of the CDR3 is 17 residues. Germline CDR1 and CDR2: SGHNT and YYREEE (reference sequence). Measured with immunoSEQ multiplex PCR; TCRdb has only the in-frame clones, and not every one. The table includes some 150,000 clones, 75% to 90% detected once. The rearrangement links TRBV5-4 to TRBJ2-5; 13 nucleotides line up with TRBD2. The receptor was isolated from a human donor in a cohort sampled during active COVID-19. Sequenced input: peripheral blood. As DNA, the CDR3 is TGTGCCAGCAGCTTGGAGGGACTAGCGGGGAACCAAGAGACCCAGTACTTC. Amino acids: CASSLEGLAGNQETQYF. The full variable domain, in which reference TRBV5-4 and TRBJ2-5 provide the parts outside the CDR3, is ETGVTQSPTHLIKTRGQQVTLRCSSQSGHNTVSWYQQALGQGPQFIFQYYREEENGRGNFPPRFSGLQFPNYSSELNVNALELDDSALYLCASSLEGLAGNQETQYFGPGTRLLVL.